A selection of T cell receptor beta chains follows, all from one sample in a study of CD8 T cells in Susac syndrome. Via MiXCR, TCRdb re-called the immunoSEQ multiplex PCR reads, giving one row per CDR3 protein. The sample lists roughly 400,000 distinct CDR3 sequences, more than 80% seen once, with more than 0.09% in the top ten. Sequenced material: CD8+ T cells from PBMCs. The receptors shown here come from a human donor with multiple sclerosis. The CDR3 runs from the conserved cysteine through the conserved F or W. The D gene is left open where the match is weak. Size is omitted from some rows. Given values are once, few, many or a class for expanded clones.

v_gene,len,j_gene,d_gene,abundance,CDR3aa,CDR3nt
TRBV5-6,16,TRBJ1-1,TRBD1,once,CASSLVGGAMNTEAFF,TGTGCCAGCAGCTTGGTAGGGGGCGCGATGAACACTGAAGCTTTCTTT
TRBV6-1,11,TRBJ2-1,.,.,CASPAYNGQFF,TGTGCCAGTCCCGCCTACAATGGGCAGTTCTTC
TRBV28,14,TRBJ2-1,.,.,CASSSQEQGNEQFF,TGTGCCAGCAGTTCTCAAGAACAGGGCAATGAGCAGTTCTTC
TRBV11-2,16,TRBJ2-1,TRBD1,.,CASSHGQGPAHNEQFF,TGTGCCAGCAGCCACGGACAGGGTCCTGCCCACAATGAGCAGTTCTTC
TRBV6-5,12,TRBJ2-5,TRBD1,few,CATGQEQETQYF,TGTGCCACGGGACAGGAGCAAGAGACCCAGTACTTC
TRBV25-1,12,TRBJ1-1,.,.,CASIAGNTEAFF,TGTGCCAGCATTGCGGGGAACACTGAAGCTTTCTTT
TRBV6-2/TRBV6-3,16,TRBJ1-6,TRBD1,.,CASSARQGASFLTLHF,TGTGCCAGCAGTGCAAGACAGGGGGCTTCGTTCTTAACCCTCCACTTT
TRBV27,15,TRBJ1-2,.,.,CASSPSRGLVYGYTF,TGTGCCAGCAGTCCATCCAGGGGTCTAGTCTATGGCTACACCTTC
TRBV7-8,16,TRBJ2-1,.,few,CASSLVSGGAYNEQFF,TGTGCCAGCAGCTTAGTCTCAGGGGGGGCCTACAATGAGCAGTTCTTC
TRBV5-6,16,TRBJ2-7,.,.,CASSSRDSGRGVEQYF,TGTGCCAGCAGCTCCCGGGACAGCGGAAGGGGGGTCGAGCAGTACTTC
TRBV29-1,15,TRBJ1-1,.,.,CSVDSLGRKVTEAFF,TGCAGCGTAGACTCCCTGGGGAGGAAAGTGACTGAAGCTTTCTTT
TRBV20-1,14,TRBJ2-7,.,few,CSARTGNYPYEQYF,TGCAGTGCTAGAACCGGGAATTATCCCTACGAGCAGTACTTC
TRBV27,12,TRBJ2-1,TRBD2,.,CASSFSGREQFF,TGTGCCAGCAGTTTCAGCGGGAGGGAGCAGTTCTTC
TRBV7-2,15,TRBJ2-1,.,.,CASSVWVEGRNEQFF,TGTGCCAGCAGCGTCTGGGTGGAGGGGAGGAATGAGCAGTTCTTC
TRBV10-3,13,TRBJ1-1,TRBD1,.,CAISAQGATEAFF,TGTGCCATCTCGGCACAGGGGGCAACGGAAGCTTTCTTT